Listed below are T cell receptor beta chains from one sample, sequenced in a study of T cell changes during pregnancy in multiple sclerosis. Generated by immunoSEQ multiplex PCR, the TCRdb table keeps only in-frame clones and is missing some. This table holds just under 100,000 clones, about 93% found once. This sample comprised peripheral blood, obtained after pregnancy. The receptors derive from a female donor with multiple sclerosis, enrolled in a pregnancy study. The CDR3 runs from the conserved cysteine through the conserved F or W. D genes are given only for firm matches. The size of a clone is reported for some rows only, either as once, few or many, or as a class for expanded clones.

d_gene | j_gene | v_gene | abundance | CDR3aa | CDR3nt
TRBD1 | TRBJ1-1 | TRBV29-1 | . | CSFDRGLNTEAFF | TGCAGCTTTGACAGGGGTCTGAACACTGAAGCTTTCTTT
. | TRBJ2-7 | TRBV5-1 | . | CASSLTGYEQYF | TGCGCCAGCAGCTTGACAGGGTACGAGCAGTACTTC
TRBD1 | TRBJ2-1 | TRBV6-5 | . | CASSSWGQGNEQFF | TGTGCCAGCAGCTCATGGGGACAGGGAAATGAGCAGTTCTTC
. | TRBJ2-5 | TRBV28 | . | CASSLNRDGRETQYF | TGTGCCAGCAGTCTTAACAGGGACGGCCGAGAGACCCAGTACTTC
. | TRBJ1-2 | TRBV30 | once | CAWSPRVYTF | TGTGCCTGGAGTCCCAGGGTCTACACCTTC
. | TRBJ1-1 | TRBV27 | once | CASSGDGNTEAFF | TGTGCCAGCAGCGGGGATGGGAACACTGAAGCTTTCTTT
TRBD1 | TRBJ2-1 | TRBV7-9 | . | CASSLGQGSYNEQFF | TGTGCCAGCAGCCTCGGACAGGGGTCCTACAATGAGCAGTTCTTC
. | TRBJ2-7 | TRBV19 | . | CASSMGANYEQYF | TGTGCCAGTAGTATGGGGGCCAACTACGAGCAGTACTTC
. | TRBJ2-7 | TRBV19 | . | CASSIVVSGEQYF | TGTGCCAGTAGTATTGTAGTAAGCGGCGAGCAGTACTTC
. | TRBJ1-1 | TRBV5-1 | . | CASSLDPGSGGRTEAFF | TGCGCCAGCAGCTTGGACCCGGGCTCCGGAGGACGGACTGAAGCTTTCTTT
TRBD2 | TRBJ2-3 | TRBV5-4 | . | CASSPETSAHTQYF | TGTGCCAGCAGCCCGGAGACTAGCGCCCATACGCAGTATTTT
. | TRBJ2-4 | TRBV27 | . | CASSPPLQGGGTLAKNIQYF | TGTGCCAGCAGTCCCCCCTTACAGGGAGGGGGAACGCTAGCCAAAAACATTCAGTACTTC
TRBD1 | TRBJ1-4 | TRBV4-1 | . | CASSQDGTGGNEKLFF | TGCGCCAGCAGCCAAGATGGGACAGGGGGTAATGAAAAACTGTTTTTT
TRBD1 | TRBJ1-1 | TRBV28 | . | CASSWGQGASTEAFF | TGTGCCAGCAGTTGGGGACAGGGGGCCAGCACTGAAGCTTTCTTT
. | TRBJ2-1 | TRBV7-9 | . | CASSLDLQNEQFF | TGTGCCAGCAGCTTAGACCTTCAGAATGAGCAGTTCTTC
TRBD1 | TRBJ2-6 | TRBV5-4 | . | CASSLDRGLSLRANVLTF | TGTGCCAGCAGCTTGGACAGGGGTTTGTCTCTAAGGGCCAACGTCCTGACTTTC
. | TRBJ2-3 | TRBV21-1 | . | CASSKGPGQVKGEWDTQYF | TGTGCCAGCAGCAAAGGACCAGGACAGGTGAAAGGGGAATGGGATACGCAGTATTTT
. | TRBJ2-2 | TRBV14 | few | CASSDSNTGELFF | TGTGCCAGCAGTGACTCGAACACCGGGGAGCTGTTTTTT
. | TRBJ1-5 | TRBV2 | . | CASSWRPNQPQHF | TGTGCCAGCAGTTGGCGGCCCAATCAGCCCCAGCATTTT
. | TRBJ1-1 | TRBV23-1 | . | CASSQCKGCCTEAFF | TGCGCCAGCAGTCAATGTAAGGGGTGTTGCACTGAAGCTTTCTTT
. | TRBJ2-5 | TRBV27 | . | CASSLTWREPKMGLSETQYF | TGTGCCAGCAGTTTAACGTGGCGGGAACCCAAGATGGGATTATCGGAGACCCAGTACTTC
. | TRBJ2-3 | TRBV30 | once | CAWSEGSSTDTQYF | TGTGCCTGGAGTGAGGGGTCTAGCACAGATACGCAGTATTTT
TRBD1 | TRBJ1-1 | TRBV6-1 | . | CASSVRGPTEAFF | TGTGCCAGCAGTGTAAGGGGGCCGACTGAAGCTTTCTTT
. | TRBJ1-5 | TRBV7-2 | . | CASTLTPSGNQPQHF | TGTGCCAGCACCCTGACACCGTCGGGGAATCAGCCCCAGCATTTT
. | TRBJ1-1 | TRBV6-4 | few | CASSPDTGDTEAFF | TGTGCCAGCAGTCCCGATACAGGAGACACTGAAGCTTTCTTT
TRBD1 | TRBJ2-2 | TRBV2 | . | CARETGTGASANTGELFF | TGTGCCAGGGAAACCGGGACAGGGGCTTCCGCGAACACCGGGGAGCTGTTTTTT
. | TRBJ2-7 | TRBV12-2 | . | CASRLVLAPPLEQYF | TGTGCAAGTCGCTTAGTTCTAGCGCCTCCTCTCGAGCAGTACTTC
TRBD2 | TRBJ2-3 | TRBV4-1 | . | CASSQTRLAGVRTDTQYF | TGCGCCAGCAGCCAGACCAGGCTAGCGGGAGTTAGGACAGATACGCAGTATTTT
. | TRBJ2-1 | TRBV7-2 | . | CASSRRSTQTSGEQFF | TGTGCCAGCAGCCGCCGCTCCACGCAGACGTCGGGTGAGCAGTTCTTC
TRBD2 | TRBJ2-1 | TRBV2 | . | CASSEAGPGLAGSNEQFF | TGTGCCAGCAGTGAAGCGGGACCGGGACTAGCGGGTTCCAATGAGCAGTTCTTC
TRBD1 | TRBJ1-4 | TRBV6-1 | . | CASTFWTGDNEKLFF | TGTGCCAGCACTTTCTGGACAGGGGATAATGAAAAACTGTTTTTT
. | TRBJ2-1 | TRBV19 | . | CASSIWAFNEQFF | TGTGCCAGTAGTATTTGGGCCTTTAATGAGCAGTTCTTC
. | TRBJ2-7 | TRBV27 | . | CASSERDSLYYEQYF | TGTGCCAGCAGTGAACGGGACTCCCTCTACTACGAGCAGTACTTC
. | TRBJ2-1 | TRBV15 | . | CATSRDYKAWGDEQFF | TGTGCCACCAGCAGAGATTATAAGGCCTGGGGAGATGAGCAGTTCTTC
. | TRBJ1-4 | TRBV9 | . | CASSVGGGRSEKLFF | TGTGCCAGCAGCGTAGGGGGGGGGCGCAGTGAAAAACTGTTTTTT
TRBD1 | TRBJ2-2 | TRBV7-9 | . | CASSSTSGTANTGELFF | TGTGCCAGCAGCTCGACCTCCGGGACAGCGAACACCGGGGAGCTGTTTTTT
TRBD2 | TRBJ2-2 | TRBV5-6 | . | CASSPALAANTGELFF | TGTGCCAGCAGCCCGGCACTAGCGGCGAACACCGGGGAGCTGTTTTTT
. | TRBJ2-1 | TRBV30 | . | CAWNGVSGLYNEQFF | TGTGCCTGGAACGGAGTGTCAGGACTTTACAATGAGCAGTTCTTC
. | TRBJ1-2 | TRBV6-5 | . | CASSYSGQDYGYTF | TGTGCCAGCAGTTACTCGGGGCAGGACTATGGCTACACCTTC
TRBD2 | TRBJ2-7 | TRBV28 | once | CASSLSGGSSYEQYF | TGTGCCAGCAGTTTATCGGGGGGAAGCTCCTACGAGCAGTACTTC
TRBD1 | TRBJ2-7 | TRBV2 | . | CASSPRLPGQGGYEQYF | TGTGCCAGCAGCCCCAGACTACCGGGACAGGGGGGCTACGAGCAGTACTTC
. | TRBJ1-1 | TRBV5-1 | . | CASRDSMNTEAFF | TGCGCCAGCAGAGACAGTATGAACACTGAAGCTTTCTTT
TRBD1 | TRBJ1-1 | TRBV6-5 | . | CASSIADQGGSEAFF | TGTGCCAGCAGTATCGCAGACCAGGGGGGCTCTGAAGCTTTCTTT
TRBD1 | TRBJ1-4 | TRBV15 | . | CATSRGDREDEKLFF | TGTGCCACCAGCAGAGGGGACAGGGAGGACGAAAAACTGTTTTTT
TRBD1 | TRBJ2-5 | TRBV27 | . | CASSSLGQGYPETQYF | TGTGCCAGCAGTTCGCTGGGACAGGGCTATCCTGAGACCCAGTACTTC